This section outlines one T cell receptor beta chain sequence together with its context. Germline CDR1 LGHNA, CDR2 YSLEER. The CDR3 is made up of 14 amino acids. Trimming took 4 bases from V and 5 from J, leaving 14 bases between them. The data stem from a study of shared T cell receptors in the human thymus. The table came from immunoSEQ multiplex PCR; TCRdb's copy has only in-frame clones and leaves some out. The top ten clones hold roughly 0.0094% of a sample with 630,000 or so clones, roughly 86% of them seen once. The same specimen was also included in a second study, on human thymus T cells. That study reports: Resections from corrective heart surgery supplied the thymus tissue. Among thymic and blood repertoires, usage of V and J genes appeared biased.

The clonotype originates from a boy under two years old with a congenital heart defect. Source material: thymocytes. The J gene is TRBJ2-5, the V gene TRBV4-3; a weak D match, TRBD2 (5 bases). CDR3 in amino acids: CASSRIASPETQYF. The CDR3, as DNA: TGCGCCAGCAGCCGCATTGCTAGCCCCGAGACCCAGTACTTC.